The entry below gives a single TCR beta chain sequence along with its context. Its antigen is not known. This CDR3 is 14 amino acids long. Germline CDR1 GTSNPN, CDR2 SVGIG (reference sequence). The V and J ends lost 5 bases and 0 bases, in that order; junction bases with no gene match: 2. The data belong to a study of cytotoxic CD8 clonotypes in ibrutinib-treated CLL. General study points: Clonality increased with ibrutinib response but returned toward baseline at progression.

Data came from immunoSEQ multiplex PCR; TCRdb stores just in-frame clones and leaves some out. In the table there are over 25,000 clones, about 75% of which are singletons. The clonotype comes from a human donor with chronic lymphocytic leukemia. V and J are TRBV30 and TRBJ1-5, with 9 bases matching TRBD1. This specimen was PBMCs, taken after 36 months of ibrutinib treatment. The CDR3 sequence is CAWGQGYSNQPQHF. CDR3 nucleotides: TGTGCCTGGGGACAGGGGTATAGCAATCAGCCCCAGCATTTT. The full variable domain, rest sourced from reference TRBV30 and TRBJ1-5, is SQTIHQWPATLVQPVGSPLSLECTVEGTSNPNLYWYRQAAGRGLQLLFYSVGIGQISSEVPQNLSASRPQDRQFILSSKKLLLSDSGFYLCAWGQGYSNQPQHFGDGTRLSIL.